The 8 T cell receptor beta chains given below trace back to one sample, sequenced in a study of T cell responses to AZD1222 COVID-19 vaccine. The assay was immunoSEQ multiplex PCR, and TCRdb's table has in-frame clones only and misses some. Here the sample spans some 130,000 clones, 70% to 90% being singletons. The sequenced sample was peripheral blood, obtained 28 days after the second dose of the MenACWY control vaccine. These receptors came from an adult who received the MenACWY meningococcal vaccine as a control.

This chain links TRBV5-1 with TRBJ2-3, with TRBD1 as a possible D gene (5 bases). Trimming took off 1 base at V and 0 bases at J, with 9 bases between the two ends. This CDR3 contains 15 residues. CDR1 and CDR2 from the germline V gene are SGHRS and YFSETQ. The CDR3 sequence is CASSLSGSSTDTQYF. The CDR3 bases are TGCGCCAGCAGCTTGTCAGGGTCTAGCACAGATACGCAGTATTTT.

The genes are TRBV14 and TRBJ2-7, with 10 bases matching TRBD2. Per the germline V gene, CDR1 is SGHDN and CDR2 is FVKESK. V lost 2 bases to trimming and J lost 3 bases; unmatched junction nucleotides: 10. This CDR3 has 17 amino acids. CDR3 region: CASSQRHSGRTYYEQYF. CDR3 in DNA: TGTGCCAGCAGCCAAAGGCATAGCGGGAGGACATACTACGAGCAGTACTTC.

The chain combines TRBV7-8 with TRBJ2-3; D is unresolved. Germline CDR1 and CDR2: SGHVS and FQNEAQ. The CDR3 spans 13 residues. With 0 bases removed from V and 9 bases from J, the gap between germline ends came to 10 bases. The CDR3 sequence is CASSLAGPRTQYF. The CDR3 region has the DNA TGTGCCAGCAGCTTAGCCGGCCCGCGGACGCAGTATTTT.

V and J are TRBV10-2 and TRBJ2-3, with D unclear. Between the trimmed V and J ends, which lost 10 bases and 4 bases, there was a span of 21 bases. This CDR3 spans 15 amino acids. Germline V gives CDR1 WSHSY, CDR2 SAAADI. The CDR3 nucleotides are TGCGCCACAAATGGGTATGTTGAGAGCGCAGATACGCAGTATTTT. As protein: CATNGYVESADTQYF.

The chain joins TRBV21-1 to TRBJ2-7; the table's D gene call, TRBD2, was not cross checked with the DNA. TRBV21-1 represents a pseudogene. This CDR3 spans 16 amino acids. The CDR3: CASTIAPAGAAHEQYV. Here the CDR3 DNA reads TGTGCCAGCACCATCGCCCCTGCGGGAGCCGCTCATGAGCAGTACGTC.

The chain employs TRBV6-2 or TRBV6-3 and TRBJ1-6; D gene uncertain. CDR1 is MNHEY and CDR2 is SVGEGT in the germline V gene. The V end was cut by 6 bases, the J end by 10 bases, with 16 bases between. The CDR3 consists of 14 residues. This chain's CDR3 is CASSRASDGSPLHF. CDR3 in DNA: TGTGCCAGCAGCCGGGCCTCTGATGGCTCACCCCTCCACTTT.

The chain recombines TRBV19 with TRBJ1-5, with 7 bases matching TRBD1. The length of the CDR3 is 16 residues. Per germline, CDR1 LNHDA and CDR2 SQIVND (reference sequence). The junction had 6 bases not matched to a gene; V was cut back by 4 bases and J by 0 bases. The CDR3: CASSRPRQGSNQPQHF. CDR3 nucleotide sequence: TGTGCCAGTAGTAGACCCCGACAGGGTAGCAATCAGCCCCAGCATTTT.

The chain employs TRBV14 and TRBJ2-1; no clear D. The V gene lost 0 bases and the J gene lost 1 base, with 10 bases spanning the gap. Germline-derived CDR1 and CDR2 are SGHDN and FVKESK. CDR3 size: 16 residues. The CDR3 bases are TGTGCCAGCAGCCAAGATCCACGCAGATCCTACAATGAGCAGTTCTTC. This translates into CASSQDPRRSYNEQFF.